This TCR beta chain comes out of a study of T-cell memory formation after mild COVID-19. About the research overall: TCR clustering was largely donor specific.

Study outcomes and limitations: Pre-infection memory already had some responding clones, implying cross-reactive memory joined. Proof of SARS-CoV-2 specificity was absent for the second-wave clones that crested on day 37.

The J segment lost 3 bases and the V segment lost 4 bases, leaving 8 bases of the junction unmatched. CDR3 size: 15 residues. Per the germline V gene, CDR1 is SQVTM and CDR2 is ANQGSEA. This clonotype was seen repeatedly, ten times or more. The antigen remains unidentified. Employing constant-segment primers, 5'RACE generated TCR alpha and TCR beta cDNA libraries bearing sample barcodes and UMIs. TCRdb re-called the 5' RACE reads with MiXCR, one entry per CDR3 protein. The data show hundreds of thousands of distinct CDR3 sequences, roughly 17% seen once. The chain uses TRBV29-1 and TRBJ2-7; TRBD1 agrees at 11 bases. Sequenced sample: PBMCs or a T cell subset sorted from them (not recorded which). The TCR sequence derives from a man aged 18 to 29 who had mild COVID-19 (a few samples of this study predate the infection). Cell type and time point are not known. The CDR3 coding sequence is TGCAGCGTTGTGTTCGGGACAGGGGGTTACTACGAGCAGTACTTC. It specifies CSVVFGTGGYYEQYF.